This T cell receptor beta chain was identified during a study of T cell repertoires in cytomegalovirus infection. MiXCR was run by TCRdb on the reads, yielding one entry per CDR3 protein. This table holds about 140,000 distinct CDR3 sequences, 5% to 6.5% found once. Germline lookup yields CDR1 MGHRA and CDR2 YSYEKL. With V trimmed by 3 bases and J by 5 bases, 2 bases remained unmatched. The CDR3 is 13 amino acids. The chain links TRBV4-1 to TRBJ1-1; TRBD1 matches at 8 bases. The clonotype comes from a human donor in good health (CMV status not recorded). Some clones in this sample may be carry-over from other donors' samples. Sequences were obtained from PBMCs. CDR3 sequence: CASSQRQGTEAFF. The CDR3, as DNA: TGCGCCAGCAGCCAGAGACAGGGGACTGAAGCTTTCTTT.